Below, 9 T cell receptor beta chains from the same sample are listed, as sequenced in a study of T-cell memory formation after mild COVID-19. Each CDR3 protein gets one entry after TCRdb re-called the 5' RACE reads with MiXCR. The profile shows over 250,000 distinct CDR3 sequences, approximately 16% of them singletons. The specimen was PBMCs or a T cell subset sorted from them (not recorded which). The origin of the receptors is a man aged 18 to 29 who had mild COVID-19 (a few samples of this study predate the infection). Cell type and time point are not known.

The chain is built from TRBV4-3 and TRBJ1-1, with TRBD1 identical over 7 bases. V lost 1 base to trimming and J lost 1 base; unmatched junction nucleotides: 3. The germline V gene encodes CDR1 LGHNA and CDR2 YSLEER. This CDR3 spans 15 amino acids. The CDR3 sequence is CASSQAEGANTEAFF. For the CDR3, the DNA is TGCGCCAGCAGCCAAGCGGAGGGGGCGAACACTGAAGCTTTCTTT.

The chain is built from TRBV5-5 and TRBJ1-2; D possibly corresponds to TRBD1 (6 bases). The CDR3 runs to 14 residues. Deletions cut 0 bases from V and 8 bases from J, with 14 bases between. Germline loops: CDR1 SGHKS, CDR2 YYEKEE (reference sequence). CDR3 DNA: TGTGCCAGCAGCTTGGGACCCCTGGGGGGCGGCTACACCTTC. This sequence encodes CASSLGPLGGGYTF.

The sample holds a few counts of this clonotype. The junction shows a germline mismatch at one end, possibly a read error. This chain joins TRBV7-2 and TRBJ2-5, with 9 positions matching TRBD2. This CDR3 has 13 residues. The V gene's germline CDR1 is SGHTA and CDR2 FQGNSA. CDR3 loop: CASSLGVAGEVDF. The CDR3 DNA sequence: TGTGCCAGCAGCTTAGGAGTAGCGGGGGAGGTGGACTTC.

This chain links TRBV3-1 with TRBJ1-1, with 7 bases fitting TRBD1. Trimming took 0 bases from V and 5 from J; bases not matched to a gene: 12. Germline-derived CDR1 and CDR2 are LGHDT and YNNKEL (reference sequence). The CDR3 is 17 residues long. The CDR3 loop reads CASSQDWKRDRHTEAFF. CDR3 bases: TGTGCCAGCAGCCAAGATTGGAAGAGGGACAGACATACTGAAGCTTTCTTT.

The chain joins TRBV7-9 to TRBJ2-5; the D is unclear. The CDR3 contains 14 residues. The germline V and J ends were trimmed by 2 bases and 3 bases, with 10 bases remaining between them. Germline CDR1 is SEHNR and CDR2 is FQNEAQ (reference sequence). CDR3 coding DNA: TGTGCCAGCAGCTTACTCGGAGTGGAAGAGACCCAGTACTTC. Protein sequence: CASSLLGVEETQYF.

The V gene is TRBV20-1, the J gene TRBJ1-3; 8 bases align to TRBD1. The CDR3 totals 15 residues. CDR1 is DFQATT and CDR2 is SNEGSKA in the germline V gene (reference sequence). V gave up 3 bases and J gave up 4 bases; unmatched junction bases: 8. In nucleotides, the CDR3 is TGCAGTGCTAGCCAGGACAGGGCAGACGGAAACACCATATATTTT. This encodes CSASQDRADGNTIYF.

The chain couples TRBV7-2 to TRBJ1-1; D perhaps matches TRBD1 (5 bases). With 6 bases removed from V and 1 base from J, the gap between germline ends came to 15 bases. The length of the CDR3 is 15 residues. Germline assignment: CDR1 SGHTA and CDR2 FQGNSA. In nucleotides, the CDR3 is TGTGCCAGCAGATACCAGGGACGTTCGAACACTGAAGCTTTCTTT. Its protein is CASRYQGRSNTEAFF.

This clonotype was found a few times. V gene TRBV27 combines with J gene TRBJ1-5, with D possibly being TRBD1 (5 bases). The V gene's germline CDR1 is MNHEY and CDR2 SMNVEV (reference sequence). The CDR3 sequence is 13 residues long. V was cut by 3 bases and J by 11 bases, with 14 bases left in between. CDR3 protein: CASSLGEGRAQHF. CDR3 in DNA: TGTGCCAGCAGTTTGGGGGAGGGCCGAGCCCAGCATTTT.

This chain connects TRBV9 to TRBJ1-4; D not resolved. The length of the CDR3 is 15 residues. Germline assignment: CDR1 SGDLS and CDR2 YYNGEE. Trimming took off 6 bases at V and 8 bases at J, with 20 bases between the two ends. The CDR3 here is CASTPGLQKGEKLFF. In DNA, the CDR3 is TGTGCCAGCACCCCTGGACTGCAAAAAGGGGAAAAACTGTTTTTT.